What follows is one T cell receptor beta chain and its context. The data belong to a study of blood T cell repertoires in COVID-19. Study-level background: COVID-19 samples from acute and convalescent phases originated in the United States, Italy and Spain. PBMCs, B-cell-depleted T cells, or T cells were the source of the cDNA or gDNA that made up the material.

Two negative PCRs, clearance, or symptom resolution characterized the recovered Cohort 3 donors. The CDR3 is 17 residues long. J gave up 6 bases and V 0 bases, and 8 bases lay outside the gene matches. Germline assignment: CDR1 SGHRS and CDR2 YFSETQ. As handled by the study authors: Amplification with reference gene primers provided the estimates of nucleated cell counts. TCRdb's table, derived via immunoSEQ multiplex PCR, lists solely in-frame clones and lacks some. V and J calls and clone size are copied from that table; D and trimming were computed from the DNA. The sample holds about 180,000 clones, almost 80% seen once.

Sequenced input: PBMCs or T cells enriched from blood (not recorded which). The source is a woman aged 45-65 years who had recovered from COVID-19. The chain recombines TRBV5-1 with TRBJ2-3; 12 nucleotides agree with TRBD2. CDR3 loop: CASSLGRLAGEGDTQYF. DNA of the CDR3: TGCGCCAGCAGCTTGGGTCGACTAGCGGGAGAGGGGGATACGCAGTATTTT.